This T cell receptor beta chain came from a study of T cells in Graves' hyperthyroidism and ophthalmopathy. Trimming at V came to 6 bases and at J to 5 bases, leaving 4 bases not matched to a gene. Germline V CDR1 and CDR2: LNHNV, YYDKDF (reference sequence). The CDR3 loop spans 13 amino acids. RNA transcripts gave rise to amplified TCR beta CDR3 regions. A first-round RT-PCR of the TCR CDR3 used the HTBI primer set. TCRdb ran MiXCR on the multiplex PCR reads and lists one entry per CDR3 protein. Among 640,000 or so distinct CDR3 sequences listed, over 12% were seen once. The chain is built from TRBV15 and TRBJ2-5; 9 bases are a match to TRBD2. Sequenced material: blood. The receptor comes from a middle-aged woman with Graves' ophthalmopathy. The CDR3 loop reads CATSGSGRETQYF. In DNA form, the CDR3 reads TGTGCCACCAGTGGAAGCGGGAGGGAGACCCAGTACTTC. The full variable domain, with the rest looked up from reference TRBV15 and TRBJ2-5, is DAMVIQNPRYQVTQFGKPVTLSCSQTLNHNVMYWYQQKSSQAPKLLFHYYDKDFNNEADTPDNFQSRRPNTSFCFLDIRSPGLGDTAMYLCATSGSGRETQYFGPGTRLLVL.